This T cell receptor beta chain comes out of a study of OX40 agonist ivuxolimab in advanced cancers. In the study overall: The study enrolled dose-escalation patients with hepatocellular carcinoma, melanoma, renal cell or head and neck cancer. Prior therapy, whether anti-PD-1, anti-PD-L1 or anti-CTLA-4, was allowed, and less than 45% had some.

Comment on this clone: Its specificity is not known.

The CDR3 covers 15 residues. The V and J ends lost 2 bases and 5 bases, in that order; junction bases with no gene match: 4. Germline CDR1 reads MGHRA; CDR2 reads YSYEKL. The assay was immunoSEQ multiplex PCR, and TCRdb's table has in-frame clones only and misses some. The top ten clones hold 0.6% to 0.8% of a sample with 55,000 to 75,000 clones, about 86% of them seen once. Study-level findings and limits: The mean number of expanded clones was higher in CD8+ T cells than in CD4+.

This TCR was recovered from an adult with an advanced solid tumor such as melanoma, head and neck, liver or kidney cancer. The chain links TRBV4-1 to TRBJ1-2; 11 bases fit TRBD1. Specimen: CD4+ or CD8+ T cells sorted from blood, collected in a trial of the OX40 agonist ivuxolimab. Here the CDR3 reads CASSQPGQGGYGYTF. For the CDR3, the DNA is TGCGCCAGCAGCCAACCGGGACAGGGGGGGTATGGCTACACCTTC.